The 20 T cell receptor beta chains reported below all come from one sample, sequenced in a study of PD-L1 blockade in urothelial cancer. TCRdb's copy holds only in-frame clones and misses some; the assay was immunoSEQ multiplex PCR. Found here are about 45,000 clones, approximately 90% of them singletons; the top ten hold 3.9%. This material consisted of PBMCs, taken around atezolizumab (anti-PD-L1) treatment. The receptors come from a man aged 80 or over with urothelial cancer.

The CDR3 DNA follows: TGTGCCAGCTCACCTCAGGGTAACCCTAATCAGCCCCAGCATTTT. This encodes CASSPQGNPNQPQHF. The chain uses TRBV18 and TRBJ1-5; a possible D gene is TRBD1 (5 bases). V lost 3 bases and J 4 bases, leaving 13 bases between the germline ends. This CDR3 region has 15 residues. The germline gives CDR1 KGHSH, CDR2 LQKENI.

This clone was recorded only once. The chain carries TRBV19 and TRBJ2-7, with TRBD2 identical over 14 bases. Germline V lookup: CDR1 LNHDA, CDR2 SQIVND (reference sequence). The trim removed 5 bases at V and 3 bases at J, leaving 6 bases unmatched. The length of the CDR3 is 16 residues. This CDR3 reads CASSVSGTSGSYEQYF. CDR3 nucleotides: TGTGCCAGTAGTGTTTCCGGGACTAGCGGGAGCTACGAGCAGTACTTC.

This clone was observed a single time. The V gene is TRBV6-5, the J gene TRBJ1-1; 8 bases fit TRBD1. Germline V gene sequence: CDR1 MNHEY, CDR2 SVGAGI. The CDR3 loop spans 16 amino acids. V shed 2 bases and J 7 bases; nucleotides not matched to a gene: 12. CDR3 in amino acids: CASSYRTGQSSVEAFF. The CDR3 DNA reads TGTGCCAGCAGTTACCGGACAGGGCAATCGTCGGTTGAAGCTTTCTTT.

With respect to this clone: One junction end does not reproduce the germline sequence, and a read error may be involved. The CDR3 here is CASSQAAGQGNTEAFF. CDR3 sequence (DNA): TGTGCCAGCAGTCAAGCGGCCGGACAGGGTAACACTGAAGCTTTCTTT. This sequence joins TRBV6-1 and TRBJ1-1, with TRBD1 identical over 8 bases. This CDR3 has 16 residues. Looked up from germline, CDR1 is MNHNS and CDR2 is SASEGT.

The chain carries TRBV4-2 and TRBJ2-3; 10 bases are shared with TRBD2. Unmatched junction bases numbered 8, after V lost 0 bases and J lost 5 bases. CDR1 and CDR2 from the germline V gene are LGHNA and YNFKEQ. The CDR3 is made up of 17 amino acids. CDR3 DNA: TGTGCCAGCAGCCAAGATCCCGCTAGCGGGAGTAGAGATACGCAGTATTTT. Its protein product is CASSQDPASGSRDTQYF.

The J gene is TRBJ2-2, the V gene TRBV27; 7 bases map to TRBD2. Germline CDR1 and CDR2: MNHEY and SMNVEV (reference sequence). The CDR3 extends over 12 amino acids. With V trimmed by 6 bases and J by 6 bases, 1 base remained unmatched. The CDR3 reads CASSRGAGELFF. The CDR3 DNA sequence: TGTGCCAGCAGCCGGGGGGCCGGGGAGCTGTTTTTT.

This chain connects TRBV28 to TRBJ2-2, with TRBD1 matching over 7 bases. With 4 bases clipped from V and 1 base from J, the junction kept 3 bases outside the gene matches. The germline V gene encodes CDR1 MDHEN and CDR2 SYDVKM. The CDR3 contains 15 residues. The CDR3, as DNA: TGTGCCAGCAGTTCGGACAGGAAGAACACCGGGGAGCTGTTTTTT. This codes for CASSSDRKNTGELFF.

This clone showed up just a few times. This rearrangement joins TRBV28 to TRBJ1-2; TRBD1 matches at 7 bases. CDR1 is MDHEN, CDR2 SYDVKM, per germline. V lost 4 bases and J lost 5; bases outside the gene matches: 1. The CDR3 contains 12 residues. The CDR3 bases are TGTGCCAGCAGTTCGGGACAGTATGGCTACACCTTC. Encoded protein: CASSSGQYGYTF.

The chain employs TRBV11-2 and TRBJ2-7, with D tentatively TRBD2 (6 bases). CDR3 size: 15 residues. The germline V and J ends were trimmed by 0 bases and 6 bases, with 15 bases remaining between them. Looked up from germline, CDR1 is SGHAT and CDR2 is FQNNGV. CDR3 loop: CASSLDLVLAGEQYF. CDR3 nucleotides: TGTGCCAGCAGCTTAGATTTGGTACTAGCAGGCGAGCAGTACTTC.

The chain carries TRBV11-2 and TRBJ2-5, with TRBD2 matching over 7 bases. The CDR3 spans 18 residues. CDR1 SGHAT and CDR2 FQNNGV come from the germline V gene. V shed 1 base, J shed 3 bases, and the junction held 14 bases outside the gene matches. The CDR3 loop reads CASSLGLPASGVKETQYF. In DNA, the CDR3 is TGTGCCAGCAGCTTAGGATTGCCGGCTAGCGGTGTTAAAGAGACCCAGTACTTC.

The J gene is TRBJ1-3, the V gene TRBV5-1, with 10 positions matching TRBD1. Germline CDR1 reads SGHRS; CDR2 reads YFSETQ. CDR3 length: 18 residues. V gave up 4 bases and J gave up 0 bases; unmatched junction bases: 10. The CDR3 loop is CASSVTGGTTGSGNTIYF. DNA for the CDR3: TGCGCCAGCAGCGTGACAGGGGGCACCACCGGCTCTGGAAACACCATATATTTT.

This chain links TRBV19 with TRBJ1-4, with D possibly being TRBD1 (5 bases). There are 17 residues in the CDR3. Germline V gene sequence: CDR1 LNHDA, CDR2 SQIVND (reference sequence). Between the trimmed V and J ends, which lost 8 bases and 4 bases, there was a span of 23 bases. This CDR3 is CASSTRGPGRLNEKLFF. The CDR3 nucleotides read TGTGCCAGTTCGACTAGAGGGCCGGGACGGCTTAATGAAAAACTGTTTTTT. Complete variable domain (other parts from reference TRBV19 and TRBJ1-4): DGGITQSPKYLFRKEGQNVTLSCEQNLNHDAMYWYRQDPGQGLRLIYYSQIVNDFQKGDIAEGYSVSREKKESFPLTVTSAQKNPTAFYLCASSTRGPGRLNEKLFFGSGTQLSVL.

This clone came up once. The DNA for the CDR3 is TGCGCCAGCAGCAGGACTAGCGGGAGTAGTCGCAATGAGCAGTTCTTC. Its protein is CASSRTSGSSRNEQFF. The chain uses TRBV4-3 and TRBJ2-1, with 13 bases lining up with TRBD2. There are 16 residues in the CDR3. Looked up from germline, CDR1 is LGHNA and CDR2 is YSLEER. After removal of 5 bases from V and 6 bases from J, the junction contained 7 bases not matched to a gene.

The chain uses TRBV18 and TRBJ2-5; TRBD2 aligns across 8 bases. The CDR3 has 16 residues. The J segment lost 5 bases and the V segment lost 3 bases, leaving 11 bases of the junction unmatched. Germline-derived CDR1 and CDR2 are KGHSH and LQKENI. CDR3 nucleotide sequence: TGTGCCAGCTCACCGCCGGGACTAGGTAGTAGGGAGACCCAGTACTTC. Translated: CASSPPGLGSRETQYF. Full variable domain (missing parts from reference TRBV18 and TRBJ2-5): NAGVMQNPRHLVRRRGQEARLRCSPMKGHSHVYWYRQLPEEGLKFMVYLQKENIIDESGMPKERFSAEFPKEGPSILRIQQVVRGDSAAYFCASSPPGLGSRETQYFGPGTRLLVL.

CDR3 region: CASSRLYNEQFF. In nucleotides, the CDR3 is TGTGCCAGCAGCCGCCTATACAATGAGCAGTTCTTC. The chain employs TRBV7-9 and TRBJ2-1, with D uncertain. Germline CDR1 SEHNR, CDR2 FQNEAQ (reference sequence). Trimming left V 5 bases short and J 4 bases short, with 6 bases between. CDR3 length: 12 residues.

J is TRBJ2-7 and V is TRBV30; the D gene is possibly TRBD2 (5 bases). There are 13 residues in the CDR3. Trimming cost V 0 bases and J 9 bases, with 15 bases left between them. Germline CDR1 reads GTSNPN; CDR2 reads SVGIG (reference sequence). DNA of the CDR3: TGTGCCTGGAGTGTCAAGAGGGTCGAGTCGCAGTACTTC. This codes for CAWSVKRVESQYF. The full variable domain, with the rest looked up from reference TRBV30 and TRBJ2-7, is SQTIHQWPATLVQPVGSPLSLECTVEGTSNPNLYWYRQAAGRGLQLLFYSVGIGQISSEVPQNLSASRPQDRQFILSSKKLLLSDSGFYLCAWSVKRVESQYFGPGTRLTVT.

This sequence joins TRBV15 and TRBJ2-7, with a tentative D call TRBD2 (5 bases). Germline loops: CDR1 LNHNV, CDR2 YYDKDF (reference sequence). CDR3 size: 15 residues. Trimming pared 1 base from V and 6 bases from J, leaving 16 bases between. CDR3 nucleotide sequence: TGTGCCACCAGCAGAGTTAAAGGGAGTCAAGGCGAGCAGTACTTC. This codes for CATSRVKGSQGEQYF.

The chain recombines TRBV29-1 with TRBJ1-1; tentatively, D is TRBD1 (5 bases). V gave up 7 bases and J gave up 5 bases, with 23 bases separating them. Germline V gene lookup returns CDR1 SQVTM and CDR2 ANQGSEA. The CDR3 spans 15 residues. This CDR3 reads CSAETGVNAGTEAFF. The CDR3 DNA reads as TGCAGCGCCGAAACGGGGGTAAACGCAGGGACTGAAGCTTTCTTT.

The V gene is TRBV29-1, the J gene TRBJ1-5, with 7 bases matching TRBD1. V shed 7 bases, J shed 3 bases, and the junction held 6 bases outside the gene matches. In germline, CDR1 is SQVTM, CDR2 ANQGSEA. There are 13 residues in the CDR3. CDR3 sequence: CSARGQSNQPQHF. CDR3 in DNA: TGCAGCGCCAGGGGACAGTCCAATCAGCCCCAGCATTTT.

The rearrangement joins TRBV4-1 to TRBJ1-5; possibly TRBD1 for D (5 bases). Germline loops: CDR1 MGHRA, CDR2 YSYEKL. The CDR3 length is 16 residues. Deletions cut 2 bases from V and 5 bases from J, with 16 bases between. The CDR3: CASSQRGLNMDQPQHF. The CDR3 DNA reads TGCGCCAGCAGCCAAAGGGGTCTGAACATGGATCAGCCCCAGCATTTT.